A single sample gave rise to the 25 T cell receptor beta chains below, sequenced in a study of CD8 T cells in ankylosing spondylitis. MiXCR, applied by TCRdb to the 5' RACE reads, yields one record per CDR3 protein. The table lists around 6,800 distinct CDR3 sequences, around 8.7% of them singletons. The sequenced sample consisted of blood, either unsorted or a sorted T cell fraction (not recorded which). The receptors here all came from a male donor with ankylosing spondylitis or in good health (not recorded which).

This clonotype was picked up many times. The gene calls are TRBV9 and TRBJ2-3; 9 bases match TRBD1. After removal of 4 bases from V and 5 bases from J, the junction contained 8 bases not matched to a gene. Germline CDR1 and CDR2: SGDLS and YYNGEE. The CDR3 loop spans 15 amino acids. The CDR3 DNA follows: TGTGCCAGCAGCCTCGACAGGGGGAAGGGAGATACGCAGTATTTT. As protein: CASSLDRGKGDTQYF.

This clonotype was picked up many times. The V and J genes are TRBV9 and TRBJ1-4, with D possibly TRBD1 on 6 matching bases. The CDR3 is 13 residues long. The V and J ends lost 3 bases and 4 bases respectively, with 7 bases between them. Per germline, CDR1 SGDLS and CDR2 YYNGEE. CDR3 nucleotide sequence: TGTGCCAGCAGCGGGACAGATAATGAAAAACTGTTTTTT. Translated, it gives CASSGTDNEKLFF.

Many counts were recorded for this clonotype. V is TRBV9 and J is TRBJ2-2, with 11 positions matching TRBD2. The trim removed 1 base at V and 0 bases at J, leaving 5 bases unmatched. Germline-derived CDR1 and CDR2 are SGDLS and YYNGEE. The CDR3 consists of 18 residues. CDR3 in DNA: TGTGCCAGCAGCGTACCACAGGGACTAGCGGCGAACACCGGGGAGCTGTTTTTT. Protein product: CASSVPQGLAANTGELFF. The full variable domain, rest sourced from reference TRBV9 and TRBJ2-2, is DSGVTQTPKHLITATGQRVTLRCSPRSGDLSVYWYQQSLDQGLQFLIQYYNGEERAKGNILERFSAQQFPDLHSELNLSSLELGDSALYFCASSVPQGLAANTGELFFGEGSRLTVL.

This clonotype is judged medium-sized (0.01 to 0.1%). The chain uses TRBV9 and TRBJ2-1; 7 nucleotides agree with TRBD2. The germline CDR1 and CDR2 sequences are SGDLS and YYNGEE. The CDR3 covers 15 residues. V lost 0 bases, J lost 5 bases, and 5 bases stayed unmatched. The DNA for the CDR3 is TGTGCCAGCAGCGTAGGCGGGAGTCTCAACAATGAGCAGTTCTTC. Protein sequence: CASSVGGSLNNEQFF.

This clonotype was counted ten times or more. V gene TRBV9 combines with J gene TRBJ1-4, with 8 bases identical to TRBD1. Germline-derived CDR1 and CDR2 are SGDLS and YYNGEE. V lost 4 bases, J lost 7 bases, and 12 bases stayed unmatched. The CDR3 extends over 16 amino acids. This chain's CDR3 is CASSPHDRGRGEKLFF. The CDR3 bases are TGTGCCAGCAGCCCCCACGACAGGGGAAGGGGTGAAAAACTGTTTTTT.

This clonotype was counted at least ten times. This chain joins TRBV9 and TRBJ2-3; D is perhaps TRBD2 (7 bases). Trimming took 4 bases from V and 2 from J, leaving 17 bases between them. Germline CDR1 SGDLS, CDR2 YYNGEE. The CDR3 has 16 amino acids. CDR3 sequence (DNA): TGTGCCAGCAGCCCCCTTCGGGGGGCAATCACAGATACGCAGTATTTT. This gives the protein CASSPLRGAITDTQYF.

The sample holds a few counts of this clonotype. This sequence joins TRBV9 and TRBJ2-2; tentative D call: TRBD2 (6 bases). The V gene's germline CDR1 is SGDLS and CDR2 YYNGEE. The germline V and J ends were trimmed by 0 bases and 1 base, with 13 bases remaining between them. The CDR3 totals 17 residues. DNA of the CDR3: TGTGCCAGCAGCGTAGCTTTGGAGGGGTTGAACACCGGGGAGCTGTTTTTT. It yields the protein CASSVALEGLNTGELFF.

Only a few counts were recorded for this clonotype. This chain connects TRBV9 to TRBJ2-3; 8 bases align to TRBD2. V trimming: 0 bases; J trimming: 5 bases; junction bases outside the gene matches: 8. CDR3 length: 16 residues. CDR1 and CDR2 from the germline V gene are SGDLS and YYNGEE. As DNA, the CDR3 is TGTGCCAGCAGCGTAGTTCCGGGGGGGCCTGGAGATACGCAGTATTTT. This translates into CASSVVPGGPGDTQYF.

By sample fraction, this clonotype is medium-sized. The chain joins TRBV9 to TRBJ2-3; a weak D match, TRBD1 (5 bases). The CDR3 extends over 15 amino acids. Trimming pared 1 base from V and 1 base from J, leaving 10 bases between. CDR1 and CDR2 from the germline V gene are SGDLS and YYNGEE. CDR3 coding DNA: TGTGCCAGCAGCGTATCAGGCAGGGGCACAGATACGCAGTATTTT. It is translated as CASSVSGRGTDTQYF.

This clonotype qualifies as medium-sized (0.01 to 0.1%). The V and J genes are TRBV9 and TRBJ1-3; 8 nucleotides align to TRBD1. Trimming removed 3 bases from V and 0 bases from J; junction bases left unmatched: 5. The CDR3 loop spans 16 amino acids. Germline-derived CDR1 and CDR2 are SGDLS and YYNGEE. The CDR3 sequence: CASSAGQGVSGNTIYF. In DNA, the CDR3 is TGTGCCAGCAGCGCCGGACAGGGCGTCTCTGGAAACACCATATATTTT.

The rearrangement links TRBV9 to TRBJ2-1; 7 nucleotides align to TRBD2. This CDR3 is built from 15 residues. In germline, CDR1 is SGDLS, CDR2 YYNGEE. The junction had 3 bases not matched to a gene; V was cut back by 3 bases and J by 0 bases. CDR3 sequence reads: CASSGASGSYNEQFF. The CDR3 DNA is TGTGCCAGCAGCGGGGCTAGCGGCTCCTACAATGAGCAGTTCTTC.

By its share, this clonotype is medium-sized. The rearrangement links TRBV9 to TRBJ2-3, with a possible D match to TRBD1 (6 bases). CDR3 length equals 15 residues. Germline V lookup: CDR1 SGDLS, CDR2 YYNGEE. V lost 4 bases and J lost 2, with 14 bases in between. The CDR3 DNA reads as TGTGCCAGCAGCCCTCTCCAGGGGTTCACAGATACGCAGTATTTT. This encodes CASSPLQGFTDTQYF.

This clonotype was picked up many times. The genes are TRBV27 and TRBJ2-7; D call uncertain. CDR1 MNHEY and CDR2 SMNVEV come from the germline V gene (reference sequence). The CDR3 totals 12 residues. Trimming left V 5 bases short and J 5 bases short, with 10 bases between. In DNA, the CDR3 is TGTGCCAGCAGTCCCCGTCGGCACGAGCAGTACGTC. This translates into CASSPRRHEQYV.

This clonotype came up many times. The J gene is TRBJ2-1, the V gene TRBV9, with D uncertain. Germline loops: CDR1 SGDLS, CDR2 YYNGEE. The V and J ends lost 3 bases and 7 bases respectively, with 8 bases between them. CDR3 length equals 12 residues. CDR3 sequence reads: CASSADGNEQFF. CDR3 DNA sequence: TGTGCCAGCAGCGCGGACGGGAATGAGCAGTTCTTC.

This clonotype occurred a few times. Here the CDR3 DNA reads TGTGCCAGCAGCGGAGGGGACATAAGCACAGATACGCAGTATTTT. This translates into CASSGGDISTDTQYF. The V gene is TRBV9, the J gene TRBJ2-3; D might be TRBD1 (6 bases). Germline CDR1 reads SGDLS; CDR2 reads YYNGEE. The germline V and J ends were trimmed by 3 bases and 0 bases, with 11 bases remaining between them. The CDR3 consists of 15 residues.

This clonotype is judged medium-sized (0.01 to 0.1%). CDR3 DNA: TGTGCCAGCAGCGAGGGTTGGGGGAGTGAGCAGTTCTTC. Its protein is CASSEGWGSEQFF. V and J are TRBV9 and TRBJ2-1; tentatively, D is TRBD1 or TRBD2 (5 bases each). The CDR3 has 13 amino acids. In germline, CDR1 is SGDLS, CDR2 YYNGEE. V was clipped by 3 bases and J by 9 bases, with 13 bases between them.

This clonotype has at least ten counts. The V gene is TRBV9, the J gene TRBJ2-1, with 13 bases matching TRBD2. CDR1 and CDR2 from the germline V gene are SGDLS and YYNGEE. This CDR3 region has 16 residues. J gave up 4 bases and V 0 bases, and 1 base lay outside the gene matches. CDR3 coding DNA: TGTGCCAGCAGCGTAGCGACTAGCGGGGGGTACAATGAGCAGTTCTTC. Amino acids: CASSVATSGGYNEQFF.

This clonotype was picked up a small number of times. CDR3 DNA: TGTGCCTGGAGTGTCGGGGGAACCAACACCGGGGAGCTGTTTTTT. Residues: CAWSVGGTNTGELFF. The chain carries TRBV30 and TRBJ2-2, with a tentative D call TRBD2 (6 bases). Trimming left V 0 bases short and J 2 bases short, with 10 bases between. This CDR3 is built from 15 residues. CDR1 is GTSNPN and CDR2 is SVGIG in the germline V gene (reference sequence).

The V call is TRBV9, the J call TRBJ2-3; TRBD1 matches at 7 bases. CDR3 length equals 15 residues. CDR1 and CDR2 (germline): SGDLS, YYNGEE. J was trimmed by 0 bases and V by 4 bases; bases with no gene match: 5. DNA of the CDR3: TGTGCCAGCAGCCCGGACAGGAGAAGCACAGATACGCAGTATTTT. It codes for CASSPDRRSTDTQYF.

This clonotype was counted ten times or more. This chain joins TRBV9 and TRBJ2-2; D is unclear. Germline CDR1 SGDLS, CDR2 YYNGEE. V lost 7 bases and J 6 bases, leaving 13 bases between the germline ends. This CDR3 spans 13 amino acids. CDR3 in DNA: TGTGCCAGCTCCGCGGAAAGAGCCGGGGAGCTGTTTTTT. Its protein product is CASSAERAGELFF.

This clonotype was counted many times. V gene TRBV9 combines with J gene TRBJ2-1; weak D call: TRBD2 (6 bases). From germline, CDR1 is SGDLS and CDR2 YYNGEE. The length of the CDR3 is 17 residues. Trimming removed 0 bases from V and 9 bases from J, with 22 bases in between. The CDR3 bases are TGTGCCAGCAGCGTAGAGGGAGCGGGCCTGGGGACGGGTGAGCAGTTCTTC. Its protein is CASSVEGAGLGTGEQFF. Using reference TRBV9 and TRBJ2-1 for the parts outside the CDR3, the full variable domain is DSGVTQTPKHLITATGQRVTLRCSPRSGDLSVYWYQQSLDQGLQFLIQYYNGEERAKGNILERFSAQQFPDLHSELNLSSLELGDSALYFCASSVEGAGLGTGEQFFGPGTRLTVL.

This clonotype was seen at least ten times. The chain combines TRBV9 with TRBJ1-6, with D perhaps matching TRBD1 (6 bases). CDR1 is SGDLS, CDR2 YYNGEE, per germline. Trimming stripped 4 bases from V and 10 bases from J, with 12 bases between. The CDR3 is 13 amino acids. CDR3 loop: CASSRGGTSPLHF. CDR3 bases: TGTGCCAGCAGCAGGGGGGGAACCTCACCCCTCCACTTT.

This clonotype was detected many times. The chain recombines TRBV9 with TRBJ2-3, with 7 bases that match TRBD1. There are 14 residues in the CDR3. CDR1 and CDR2 (germline): SGDLS, YYNGEE. The trim removed 4 bases at V and 6 bases at J, leaving 8 bases unmatched. The CDR3 DNA sequence: TGTGCCAGCAGCCCAACTACAGGGGCGGATACGCAGTATTTT. This codes for CASSPTTGADTQYF.

This clonotype was counted at least ten times. The rearrangement links TRBV9 to TRBJ1-1; the D gene is possibly TRBD1 (5 bases). CDR1 is SGDLS and CDR2 is YYNGEE in the germline V gene. Trimming took 2 bases from V and 3 from J, leaving 11 bases between them. The CDR3 runs to 14 residues. This CDR3 is CASSVGGKHTEAFF. The DNA for the CDR3 is TGTGCCAGCAGCGTCGGGGGGAAGCACACTGAAGCTTTCTTT.

This clonotype occurred many times. The V call is TRBV9, the J call TRBJ2-5, with 8 bases fitting TRBD2. The CDR3 extends over 16 amino acids. The germline V gene has CDR1 SGDLS and CDR2 YYNGEE. The ends lost 0 bases at V and 3 bases at J; junction bases unmatched: 7. The CDR3 coding sequence is TGTGCCAGCAGCGTAGGGGTAGCGGGGACGGAAGAGACCCAGTACTTC. Translating gives CASSVGVAGTEETQYF.